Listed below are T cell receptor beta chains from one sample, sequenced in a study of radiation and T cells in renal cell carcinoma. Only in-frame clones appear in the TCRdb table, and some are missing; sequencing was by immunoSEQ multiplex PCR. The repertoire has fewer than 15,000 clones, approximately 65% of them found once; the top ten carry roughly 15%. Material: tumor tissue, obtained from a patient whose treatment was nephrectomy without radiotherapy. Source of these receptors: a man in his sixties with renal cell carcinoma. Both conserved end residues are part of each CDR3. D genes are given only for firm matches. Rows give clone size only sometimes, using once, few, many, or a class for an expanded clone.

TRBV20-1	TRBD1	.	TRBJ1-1	TGCAGAGGGACAGCGAACACTGAAGCTTTCTTT	CRGTANTEAFF
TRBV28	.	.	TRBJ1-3	TGTGCCAGCAGTCTTCCCCCAGGGTCCGGAAACACCATATATTTT	CASSLPPGSGNTIYF
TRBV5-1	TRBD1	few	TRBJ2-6	TGCGCCAGCAGCTTGGAGGGACAGGGTTTCTCTGGGGCCAACGTCCTGACTTTC	CASSLEGQGFSGANVLTF
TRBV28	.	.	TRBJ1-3	TGTGCCAGCTCCACCGATTACAGGGCATCTGGAAACACCATATATTTT	CASSTDYRASGNTIYF
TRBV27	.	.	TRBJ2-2	TGTGCCAGCAGTTTCCTCGGGACCGGGGAGCTGTTTTTT	CASSFLGTGELFF
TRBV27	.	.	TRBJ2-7	TGTGCCAGCAGTCTCGGGGCGAGCAGCACCTACGAGCAGTACTTC	CASSLGASSTYEQYF
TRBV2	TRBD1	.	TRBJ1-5	TGTGCCAGCGCCTCCAAGACAGGGGCGAGGGAACAGCCCCAGCATTTT	CASASKTGAREQPQHF
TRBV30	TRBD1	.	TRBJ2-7	TGTGCCTGGAGCAGGGGGCATTACGAGCAGTACTTC	CAWSRGHYEQYF
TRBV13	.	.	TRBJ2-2	TGTGCCAGCAGCTTCCTTCAGGGGATCAACACCGGGGAGCTGTTTTTT	CASSFLQGINTGELFF
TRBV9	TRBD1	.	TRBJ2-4	TGTGCCAGCAGTGCCGGGACAGGGGGCGGCATTCAGTACTTC	CASSAGTGGGIQYF
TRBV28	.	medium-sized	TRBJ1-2	TGTGCCAGCAGCGGGATATATGGCTACACCTTC	CASSGIYGYTF
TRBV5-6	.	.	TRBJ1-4	TGTGCCAGCAGCTTGATTGCAACTAATGAAAAACTGTTTTTT	CASSLIATNEKLFF
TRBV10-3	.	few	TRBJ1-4	TGTGCCATCAAGCCGGGGTACGAGGACGATAATGAAAAACTGTTTTTT	CAIKPGYEDDNEKLFF
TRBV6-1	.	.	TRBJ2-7	TGTGCCAGCAGTGAAGACCAGGGGTACGAGCAGTACTTC	CASSEDQGYEQYF
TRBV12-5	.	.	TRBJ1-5	TGTGCTAGTGGGTGGAGCAATCAGCCCCAGCATTTT	CASGWSNQPQHF
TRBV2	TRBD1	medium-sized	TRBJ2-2	TGTGCCAGCTTTGGGCAGGGGGCGGACACCGGGGAGCTGTTTTTT	CASFGQGADTGELFF
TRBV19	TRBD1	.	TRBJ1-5	TGTGCCAGTAGCCTGTTTCGGGACAGCAGGCAGCCCCAGCATTTT	CASSLFRDSRQPQHF
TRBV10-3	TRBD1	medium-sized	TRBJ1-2	TGTGCCATCAGAGATCTTGGGACAGGGGCCTATGGCTACACCTTC	CAIRDLGTGAYGYTF
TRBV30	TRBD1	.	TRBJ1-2	TGTGCCTGGAGTACCCCGACAGGGCGCGCCTACACCTTC	CAWSTPTGRAYTF
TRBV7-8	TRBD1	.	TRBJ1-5	TGTGCCAGCAGCTTTGACCGGGACAGGGTTAGCAATCAGCCCCAGCATTTT	CASSFDRDRVSNQPQHF
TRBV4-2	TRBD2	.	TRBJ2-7	TGTGCCAGCAGCCAAGGTACCCCGACTAGCGGGAATTTCTACGAGCAGTACTTC	CASSQGTPTSGNFYEQYF
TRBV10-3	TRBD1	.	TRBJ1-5	TGTGCCATCAGTGCGGGACAGGGGCTAAGTAGCAATCAGCCCCAGCATTTT	CAISAGQGLSSNQPQHF
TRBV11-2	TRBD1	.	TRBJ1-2	TGTGCCAGCAGCTTAAACAGGGGGTTTGATGGCTACACCTTC	CASSLNRGFDGYTF
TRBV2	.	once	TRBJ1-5	TGTGCCAGCAGTGAGCAGGGCCCCCATCAGCCCCAGCATTTT	CASSEQGPHQPQHF
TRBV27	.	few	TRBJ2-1	TGTGCCAGCAGTTGGGGGGACTCCTACAATGAGCAGTTCTTC	CASSWGDSYNEQFF
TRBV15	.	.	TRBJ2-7	TGTGCCACCAGCAGAGATATTGGACAGATCTCCTACGAGCAGTACTTC	CATSRDIGQISYEQYF
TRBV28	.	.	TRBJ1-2	TGTGCCAGCAGCCAAAGGCCCCTCTATGGCTACACCTTC	CASSQRPLYGYTF
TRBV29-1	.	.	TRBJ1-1	TGCAGCGGGGAGACTACAGGGAATACCACTGAAGCTTTCTTT	CSGETTGNTTEAFF
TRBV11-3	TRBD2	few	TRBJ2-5	TGTGCCAGCAGCTTCCGGGGGGAAGAGACCCAGTACTTC	CASSFRGEETQYF
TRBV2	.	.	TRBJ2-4	TGTGCCAGCAGTCAGGGCGCCAAAAACATTCAGTACTTC	CASSQGAKNIQYF
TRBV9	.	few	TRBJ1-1	TGTGCCAGCAGCCCCCTAGGGACGGAAGCTTTCTTT	CASSPLGTEAFF
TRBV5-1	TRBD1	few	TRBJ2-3	TGCGCCAGCAGCCCTGGGGGGACAGGTTACACAGATACGCAGTATTTT	CASSPGGTGYTDTQYF
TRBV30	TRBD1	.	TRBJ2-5	TGTGCCTGGAGTGTCGGACAGGGAGAACGGGAGACCCAGTACTTC	CAWSVGQGERETQYF
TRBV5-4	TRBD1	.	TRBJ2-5	TGTGCCAGCAGCATGGGACAGGGCGAACAGACCCAGTACTTC	CASSMGQGEQTQYF
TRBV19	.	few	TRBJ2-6	TGTGCCAGTAGTGCCTACGATAATCCAGAGTTTGGGGCCAACGTCCTGACTTTC	CASSAYDNPEFGANVLTF
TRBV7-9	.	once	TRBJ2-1	TGTGCCAGCAGCATGGGACTTACCAATGAGCAGTTCTTC	CASSMGLTNEQFF
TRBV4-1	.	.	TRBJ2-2	TGCGCCAGCAGCCAAGAAATTTCCAGGGGCACCGGGGAGCTGTTTTTT	CASSQEISRGTGELFF
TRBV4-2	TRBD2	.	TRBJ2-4	TGTGCCAGCAGCCAAGCTAGCGGGAGTAACATTCAGTACTTC	CASSQASGSNIQYF
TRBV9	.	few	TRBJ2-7	TGTGCCAGCAGCGTAGGGCCTCTGGGCACCTACGAGCAGTACTTC	CASSVGPLGTYEQYF
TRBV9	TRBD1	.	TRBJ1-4	TGTGCCAGCAGCTCCAGGGGGGCAGGGGGAAAACTGTTTTTT	CASSSRGAGGKLFF
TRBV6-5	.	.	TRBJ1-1	TGTGCCAGCAGCCAAGGAGTGAACACTGAAGCTTTCTTT	CASSQGVNTEAFF
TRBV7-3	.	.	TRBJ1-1	TGTGCCAGCAGCTCCCTTCCTCACACTGAAGCTTTCTTT	CASSSLPHTEAFF